The clone carrying this TCR beta chain was detected ten times or more. This record belongs to a study of T cells in Graves' hyperthyroidism and ophthalmopathy. The CDR3 is 15 amino acids. V was cut by 3 bases and J by 5 bases, with 17 bases left in between. The germline CDR1 and CDR2 sequences are MRHNA and SNTAGT. The investigators amplified TCR beta CDR3 regions from RNA transcripts. HTBI primers were employed in a first-round RT-PCR of the TCR CDR3. TCRdb passed the multiplex PCR reads through MiXCR, listing each CDR3 protein once. The table lists roughly 380,000 distinct CDR3 sequences, over 15% of them singletons.

Sample: blood. The chain has TRBV6-4 and TRBJ2-7, with a possible D match to TRBD2 (5 bases). The clonotype was recovered from a woman aged 18-35 years with Graves' hyperthyroidism. CDR3 region: CASSESLASPNEQYF. The CDR3 DNA sequence: TGTGCCAGCAGTGAGAGTCTTGCTAGCCCCAACGAGCAGTACTTC.